What follows are 17 T cell receptor beta chains derived from one specimen sequenced in a study of T cells in Graves' hyperthyroidism and ophthalmopathy. What was amplified from RNA transcripts were TCR beta CDR3 regions. First-round RT-PCR with HTBI primers amplified the TCR CDR3 region. One entry per CDR3 protein results from TCRdb running MiXCR on the multiplex PCR reads. The sample has 500,000 to 650,000 distinct CDR3 sequences; 14% are singletons. Sequencing was performed on blood. Receptor source: a woman aged 40 to 49 with Graves' hyperthyroidism.

This clonotype has a count of ten or more. This chain uses TRBV3-1 with TRBJ1-2, with a weak D call TRBD1 (5 bases). The germline V and J ends were trimmed by 1 base and 8 bases, with 11 bases remaining between them. Germline CDR1 reads LGHDT; CDR2 reads YNNKEL (reference sequence). The CDR3 has 13 residues. The CDR3 DNA follows: TGTGCCAGCAGCCAAGGTGGGGCGGGGGGCTACACCTTC. Translation: CASSQGGAGGYTF.

As to this clonotype: A read error may explain this, as a much larger clone is one base away. The conserved phenylalanine or tryptophan is not found at the CDR3 terminus, so this likely reflects a read error. The V and J genes are TRBV30 and TRBJ2-5; D is uncertain. V was shortened by 2 bases and J by 0 bases, with 13 bases between the two germline ends. This CDR3 has 15 amino acids. The germline CDR1 and CDR2 sequences are GTSNPN and SVGIG (reference sequence). CDR3 bases: TGTGCCTGGAGTTCAACTTGGCCCCACCAAGAGACCCAGTACGTC. It yields the protein CAWSSTWPHQETQYV.

This clonotype occurred many times. The chain combines TRBV11-2 with TRBJ2-1; the match to TRBD1 covers 8 bases. From germline, CDR1 is SGHAT and CDR2 FQNNGV. J was trimmed by 3 bases and V by 5 bases; bases with no gene match: 3. The CDR3 consists of 14 residues. The CDR3 here is CASSVGQGYNEQFF. DNA for the CDR3: TGTGCCAGCAGCGTAGGACAGGGCTACAATGAGCAGTTCTTC.

As DNA, the CDR3 is TGTGCCAGCAGCAGTAGCGACACCGGGGAGCTGTTTTTT. This gives the protein CASSSSDTGELFF. This rearrangement joins TRBV9 to TRBJ2-2; possibly TRBD2 for D (5 bases). CDR3 size: 13 residues. Looked up from germline, CDR1 is SGDLS and CDR2 is YYNGEE. Deletions cut 4 bases from V and 3 bases from J, with 7 bases between.

This clonotype was counted at least ten times. V usage is TRBV28 and J usage is TRBJ1-1, with D unclear. Trimming removed 7 bases at V and 1 base at J, with 4 bases between. Per the germline V gene, CDR1 is MDHEN and CDR2 is SYDVKM. The CDR3 length is 11 residues. DNA of the CDR3: TGTGCCAGCAAAGGGAACACTGAAGCTTTCTTT. This sequence encodes CASKGNTEAFF.

This clonotype was seen more than once but under ten times. The rearrangement joins TRBV5-1 to TRBJ2-2, with a tentative D call TRBD2 (7 bases). Germline lookup yields CDR1 SGHRS and CDR2 YFSETQ. The CDR3 is made up of 15 amino acids. Trimming stripped 4 bases from V and 3 bases from J, with 13 bases between. CDR3 sequence (DNA): TGCGCCAGCAGCCGTACAGGGAGGGACACCGGGGAGCTGTTTTTT. It is translated as CASSRTGRDTGELFF.

This clonotype ranks as medium-sized (0.01 to 0.1%). The V and J genes are TRBV7-3 and TRBJ2-1; 8 positions agree with TRBD2. The V segment lost 6 bases and the J segment 0 bases; nucleotides outside the gene matches: 1. CDR1 is SGHTA and CDR2 is FQGTGA in the germline V gene. The CDR3 is 14 amino acids. In DNA, the CDR3 is TGTGCCAGCAGTAGCGGGAACTCCTACAATGAGCAGTTCTTC. This translates into CASSSGNSYNEQFF.

This clonotype has a single count. Possible read error: a much larger clone is one base away. V usage is TRBV7-7 and J usage is TRBJ2-3, with D possibly being TRBD1 (6 bases). The CDR3 runs to 15 residues. Germline loops: CDR1 SSHAT, CDR2 FNYEAQ (reference sequence). CDR3 nucleotide sequence: TGTGCTAGCAGCCCGGAGCTCAGGGGCACAGTTACGCAGTATTTT. Translating it yields CASSPELRGTVTQYF.

This clonotype was recorded a few times. Mismatch with germline at one junction end may stem from a read error. The chain joins TRBV11-2 to TRBJ2-5; perhaps TRBD2 as D (5 bases). This CDR3 spans 15 amino acids. Germline V lookup: CDR1 SGHAT, CDR2 FQNNGV. The CDR3 sequence: CVSSFGPSPGETQYF. For the CDR3, the DNA is TGTGTCAGCAGCTTCGGACCTTCCCCGGGGGAGACCCAGTACTTC.

This clonotype was recorded many times. The rearrangement joins TRBV20-1 to TRBJ2-1; D not resolved. The germline V gene has CDR1 DFQATT and CDR2 SNEGSKA (reference sequence). Trimming left V 4 bases short and J 10 bases short, with 11 bases between. The CDR3 has 11 amino acids. CDR3 coding DNA: TGCAGTGCTACGGCTTTGGACGAGCAGTTCTTC. It encodes CSATALDEQFF.

This clonotype came up many times. Written as DNA, the CDR3 is TGTGCCAGCAGCACGCACTCGGACATTTCAAATTCACCCCTCCACTTT. Amino acid sequence: CASSTHSDISNSPLHF. The chain uses TRBV28 and TRBJ1-6, with D maybe TRBD1 (5 bases). CDR3 length: 16 residues. Trimming shortened V by 6 bases and J by 7 bases, and 19 bases separated the two germline ends. CDR1 is MDHEN and CDR2 is SYDVKM in the germline V gene. The whole variable domain, remainder taken from reference TRBV28 and TRBJ1-6, is DVKVTQSSRYLVKRTGEKVFLECVQDMDHENMFWYRQDPGLGLRLIYFSYDVKMKEKGDIPEGYSVSREKKERFSLILESASTNQTSMYLCASSTHSDISNSPLHFGNGTRLTVT.

Only a few counts were recorded for this clonotype. The chain is built from TRBV4-1 and TRBJ2-7; tentatively, D is TRBD2 (5 bases). Trimming removed 4 bases from V and 3 bases from J, with 16 bases in between. Germline V CDR1 and CDR2: MGHRA, YSYEKL. This CDR3 contains 15 residues. CDR3 DNA: TGCGCCAGCAGCCCCCAGGTTGGCGGGCTCTACGAGCAGTACTTC. Its translation is CASSPQVGGLYEQYF.

This chain links TRBV20-1 with TRBJ1-2; the D gene is possibly TRBD1 (6 bases). The germline CDR1 and CDR2 sequences are DFQATT and SNEGSKA (reference sequence). The CDR3 length is 13 residues. In DNA form, the CDR3 reads TGCACCGCGGGGGGGGGCAGCAACTATGGCTACACCTTC. It specifies CTAGGGSNYGYTF.

As for this clonotype: It may be a read error: a sequence one base away is much more abundant. The chain couples TRBV18 to TRBJ1-1; 11 bases agree with TRBD1. The CDR3 is 18 amino acids. The germline V gene encodes CDR1 KGHSH and CDR2 LQKENI. CDR3 in DNA: TGTGCCAGCTCACCGAGGACAGGGGGCGCCGTCATGAACACTGGAGCTTTCTTT. Translated: CASSPRTGGAVMNTGAFF.

J is TRBJ1-4 and V is TRBV5-8, with a possible D match to TRBD1 (6 bases). The ends were cut back, 0 bases at V and 4 bases at J, with 10 bases in the middle. From germline, CDR1 is SGHTS and CDR2 YDEGEE. CDR3 size: 15 residues. CDR3 protein: CASSLDQGINEKLFF. CDR3 bases: TGTGCCAGCAGCTTGGACCAGGGGATTAATGAAAAACTGTTTTTT. Complete variable domain (other parts from reference TRBV5-8 and TRBJ1-4): EAGVTQSPTHLIKTRGQQATLRCSPISGHTSVYWYQQALGLGLQFLLWYDEGEERNRGNFPPRFSGRQFPNYSSELNVNALELEDSALYLCASSLDQGINEKLFFGSGTQLSVL.

In its sample, this clonotype was seen once. The chain joins TRBV18 to TRBJ2-5; 10 nucleotides agree with TRBD1. Germline V gives CDR1 KGHSH, CDR2 LQKENI. The CDR3 runs to 14 residues. The ends lost 3 bases at V and 7 bases at J; junction bases unmatched: 5. The CDR3 here is CASSPGQGSRTQYF. The CDR3 bases are TGTGCCAGCTCACCGGGACAGGGGTCTCGGACCCAGTACTTC.

This clonotype was detected ten times or more. The rearrangement links TRBV12-5 to TRBJ2-2; D remains ambiguous. CDR1 LGHNT and CDR2 FRNRAP come from the germline V gene. Trimming took 1 base from V and 5 from J, leaving 29 bases between them. This CDR3 is built from 21 residues. CDR3 residues: CASGLGEKGLVFGRLTGELFF. CDR3 nucleotide sequence: TGTGCTAGTGGTTTGGGGGAAAAAGGCTTGGTATTCGGCAGGCTGACCGGGGAGCTGTTTTTT.